A single sample gave rise to the 20 T cell receptor beta chains below, sequenced in a study of regulatory T cells in long-lasting Graves disease. Time point here: newly diagnosed GD, antithyroid drugs for less than 3 months. The TCR library was prepared using RNA isolated from PBMCs. Construction of the TCR beta libraries employed iRepertoire HTBI primers in conjunction with Arm-PCR of CDR3 regions. MiXCR was run by TCRdb on the multiplex PCR reads, yielding one entry per CDR3 protein. The profile shows about 420,000 distinct CDR3 sequences, approximately 16% of them singletons. This sample also belongs to another study, concerning T cells in Graves' hyperthyroidism and ophthalmopathy.

The sequencing used peripheral blood mononuclear cells (PBMCs), collected at new diagnosis, from a patient treated with antithyroid drugs. These receptors all stem from a woman between 18 and 30 years old with Graves disease.

This clonotype was detected many times. The genes are TRBV20-1 and TRBJ2-3, with 8 positions matching TRBD2. V was pared by 1 base and J by 3 bases, with 6 bases of the junction left unmatched. Germline CDR1 reads DFQATT; CDR2 reads SNEGSKA (reference sequence). The CDR3 sequence is 15 residues long. The CDR3 region is CSARVTGGLTDTQYF. The CDR3 DNA reads as TGCAGTGCTAGAGTTACGGGAGGGTTAACAGATACGCAGTATTTT.

The table lists this clonotype with a few counts. V is TRBV11-1 and J is TRBJ2-5; TRBD2 might be the D (6 bases). V was shortened by 5 bases and J by 2 bases, with 21 bases between the two germline ends. This CDR3 is built from 17 residues. CDR1 SGHAT and CDR2 FQDESV come from the germline V gene (reference sequence). The CDR3 protein is CASSKEEGLVAQETQYF. The CDR3 nucleotides are TGTGCCAGCAGCAAAGAGGAGGGTCTAGTTGCACAAGAGACCCAGTACTTC.

Only a few counts were recorded for this clonotype. The chain joins TRBV6-1 to TRBJ2-7; possibly TRBD1 or TRBD2 for D (6 bases each). The germline V and J ends were trimmed by 10 bases and 6 bases, with 10 bases remaining between them. Per germline, CDR1 MNHNS and CDR2 SASEGT. This CDR3 has 10 amino acids. In DNA, the CDR3 is TGTGCCACCGAGGGGGGCGAGCAGTACTTC. Translating it yields CATEGGEQYF.

This clonotype was recorded many times. This rearrangement joins TRBV11-2 to TRBJ2-7; 12 nucleotides agree with TRBD2. The CDR3 covers 15 residues. Germline assignment: CDR1 SGHAT and CDR2 FQNNGV. V gave up 4 bases and J gave up 3 bases; unmatched junction bases: 4. The CDR3 protein is CASSSKTSGSYEQYF. DNA of the CDR3: TGTGCCAGCAGCTCCAAGACTAGCGGGAGCTACGAGCAGTACTTC.

This clonotype was seen at least ten times. This sequence joins TRBV27 and TRBJ2-7; 10 positions match TRBD1. Looked up from germline, CDR1 is MNHEY and CDR2 is SMNVEV (reference sequence). Trimming cost V 5 bases and J 6 bases; bases outside gene matches: 13. This CDR3 region has 16 residues. CDR3 coding DNA: TGTGCCAGCAGTCCCCTTCCGGGACAGGGGATTGGCGAGCAGTACTTC. It yields the protein CASSPLPGQGIGEQYF.

The rearrangement joins TRBV5-5 to TRBJ2-1; 7 positions agree with TRBD1. V trimming: 7 bases; J trimming: 7 bases; junction bases outside the gene matches: 8. The germline V gene has CDR1 SGHKS and CDR2 YYEKEE (reference sequence). There are 13 residues in the CDR3. The CDR3 region has the DNA TGTGCCAGCCTAACGACAGGGATGAATGAGCAGTTCTTC. This codes for CASLTTGMNEQFF.

The chain carries TRBV6-1 and TRBJ1-2; D might be TRBD1 (5 bases). The CDR3 extends over 15 amino acids. Germline lookup yields CDR1 MNHNS and CDR2 SASEGT. Trimming pared 6 bases from V and 0 bases from J, leaving 14 bases between. DNA for the CDR3: TGTGCCAGCAGAGGGACCCTGGGATCTAACTATGGCTACACCTTC. Translated: CASRGTLGSNYGYTF.

In this sample, this clonotype turned up a few times. The DNA of the CDR3 is TGTGCCGGACAGGGGGCCCTTGAAAAACTGTTTTTT. The encoded protein is CAGQGALEKLFF. The V call is TRBV25-1, the J call TRBJ1-4; TRBD1 agrees at 11 bases. The CDR3 sequence is 12 residues long. The junction had 3 bases not matched to a gene; V was cut back by 11 bases and J by 7 bases. Germline V gene lookup returns CDR1 MGHDK and CDR2 SYGVNS.

This clonotype was seen a handful of times. The V and J genes are TRBV7-3 and TRBJ2-2, with D hard to call. V lost 7 bases to trimming and J lost 2 bases, with 8 bases between them. Germline CDR1 and CDR2: SGHTA and FQGTGA. This CDR3 is 13 amino acids long. Here the CDR3 DNA reads TGTGCCAGCACCCTATACAACACCGGGGAGCTGTTTTTT. Translated: CASTLYNTGELFF.

The V gene is TRBV19, the J gene TRBJ2-5, with 10 bases fitting TRBD2. Germline values: CDR1 LNHDA, CDR2 SQIVND (reference sequence). V trimming: 3 bases; J trimming: 4 bases; junction bases outside the gene matches: 5. There are 15 residues in the CDR3. CDR3 loop: CASSITSGTRETQYF. The DNA for the CDR3 is TGTGCCAGTAGTATCACTAGCGGGACTCGAGAGACCCAGTACTTC.

Ten or more counts support this clonotype. The chain combines TRBV7-9 with TRBJ2-7; weak D call: TRBD2 (5 bases). Germline CDR1 SEHNR, CDR2 FQNEAQ (reference sequence). V was trimmed by 1 base and J by 7 bases, leaving 14 bases between them. The CDR3 is 14 amino acids. CDR3 in amino acids: CASSLERGRREQYF. The CDR3, as DNA: TGTGCCAGCAGCTTAGAGCGCGGGCGTCGAGAGCAGTACTTC.

This clonotype was counted between two and nine times. This chain uses TRBV20-1 with TRBJ1-2; TRBD1 matches at 10 bases. The CDR3 covers 13 residues. V lost 3 bases to trimming and J lost 5 bases; unmatched junction nucleotides: 3. CDR1 and CDR2 (germline): DFQATT, SNEGSKA (reference sequence). CDR3 sequence (DNA): TGCAGTGCTAGGGACAGGGGGAGATATGGCTACACCTTC. It is translated as CSARDRGRYGYTF.

In its sample, this clonotype was seen a few times. The chain employs TRBV2 and TRBJ1-3, with a possible D match to TRBD1 (5 bases). CDR3 length: 19 amino acids. Per the germline V gene, CDR1 is SNHLY and CDR2 is FYNNEI. With 8 bases removed from V and 0 bases from J, the gap between germline ends came to 26 bases. The CDR3 spells CASSRRGGDMSTSGNTIYF. The CDR3 DNA sequence: TGTGCCAGCTCCCGCCGGGGGGGTGACATGAGCACCTCTGGAAACACCATATATTTT.

The V and J genes are TRBV6-1 and TRBJ2-2, with D tentatively TRBD1 (6 bases). V lost 10 bases and J lost 5, with 20 bases in between. Germline CDR1 and CDR2: MNHNS and SASEGT. The CDR3 consists of 15 residues. The CDR3 DNA sequence: TGTGCCAACCTAGTTTGGCAGGGGATGACCGGGGAGCTGTTTTTT. This codes for CANLVWQGMTGELFF.

Comments on this clonotype: A much more abundant neighbour one base away suggests this may be a read error. V usage is TRBV6-1 and J usage is TRBJ2-1; 14 nucleotides line up with TRBD2. CDR1 is MNHNS, CDR2 SASEGT, per germline. The V segment lost 5 bases and the J segment 8 bases; nucleotides outside the gene matches: 5. The CDR3 has 15 residues. The CDR3 here is CASSPRLAGGYEQFF. Here the CDR3 DNA reads TGTGCCAGCAGTCCCAGACTAGCGGGAGGGTATGAGCAGTTCTTC.

This clonotype has just a few counts. The rearrangement links TRBV5-1 to TRBJ2-5; 11 bases align to TRBD2. Unmatched junction bases numbered 5, after V lost 2 bases and J lost 2 bases. The CDR3 contains 16 residues. Germline-derived CDR1 and CDR2 are SGHRS and YFSETQ. As DNA, the CDR3 is TGCGCCAGCAGCTTCGCCGGACTAGCGGGTCAAGAGACCCAGTACTTC. Encoded protein: CASSFAGLAGQETQYF. The whole variable domain, filled in from reference TRBV5-1 and TRBJ2-5, reads KAGVTQTPRYLIKTRGQQVTLSCSPISGHRSVSWYQQTPGQGLQFLFEYFSETQRNKGNFPGRFSGRQFSNSRSEMNVSTLELGDSALYLCASSFAGLAGQETQYFGPGTRLLVL.

This clonotype was detected ten times or more. V and J are TRBV27 and TRBJ1-5; D might be TRBD1 (6 bases). The germline CDR1 and CDR2 sequences are MNHEY and SMNVEV (reference sequence). Trimming took off 6 bases at V and 2 bases at J, with 11 bases between the two ends. The CDR3 extends over 14 amino acids. CDR3 residues: CASSLRGGNQPQHF. The CDR3 DNA follows: TGTGCCAGCAGCCTAAGGGGGGGCAATCAGCCCCAGCATTTT.

This clonotype was seen a handful of times. DNA for the CDR3: TGTGCCAGCAGCTTACGGGACATTAACTCTGGAAACACCATATATTTT. Protein sequence: CASSLRDINSGNTIYF. The chain recombines TRBV7-2 with TRBJ1-3; perhaps TRBD1 as D (6 bases). Trimming took 2 bases from V and 0 from J, leaving 11 bases between them. Germline loops: CDR1 SGHTA, CDR2 FQGNSA. This CDR3 has 16 amino acids. Supplemented by reference TRBV7-2 and TRBJ1-3, the full variable domain reads GAGVSQSPSNKVTEKGKDVELRCDPISGHTALYWYRQSLGQGLEFLIYFQGNSAPDKSGLPSDRFSAERTGGSVSTLTIQRTQQEDSAVYLCASSLRDINSGNTIYFGEGSWLTVV.

The chain combines TRBV10-1 with TRBJ2-3, with a tentative D call TRBD1 (6 bases). Deletions cut 10 bases from V and 0 bases from J, with 23 bases between. CDR1 and CDR2 from the germline V gene are WNHNN and SYGVQD (reference sequence). This CDR3 comprises 17 residues. CDR3: CATNTILWTASTDTQYF. In DNA, the CDR3 is TGCGCCACCAACACCATCCTCTGGACAGCTAGCACAGATACGCAGTATTTT.

V gene TRBV7-3 combines with J gene TRBJ2-5, with D perhaps being TRBD1 or TRBD2 (5 bases each). The germline V gene encodes CDR1 SGHTA and CDR2 FQGTGA. This CDR3 has 13 amino acids. The CDR3 reads CYPHRDPQETQYF. The CDR3 DNA reads as TGTTACCCCCACCGGGACCCCCAAGAGACCCAGTACTTC.